The 2 T cell receptor beta chains reported below all come from one sample, sequenced in a study of blood T cell repertoires in COVID-19. Generated by immunoSEQ multiplex PCR, the TCRdb table keeps only in-frame clones and is missing some. The sample includes about 87,000 clones, around 86% of them seen just once. The source material was peripheral blood. The receptors derive from a man aged 40-50 years with acute or convalescent COVID-19.

DNA of the CDR3: TGTGCCAGCAGCCCGGGACTGACAAATTCACCCCTCCACTTT. Translation gives CASSPGLTNSPLHF. This chain joins TRBV11-2 and TRBJ1-6; weak D call: TRBD1 (5 bases). Trimming removed 5 bases from V and 7 bases from J, with 12 bases in between. The V gene's germline CDR1 is SGHAT and CDR2 FQNNGV. CDR3 length: 14 amino acids. The variable domain in full, completed from reference TRBV11-2 and TRBJ1-6, reads EAGVAQSPRYKIIEKRQSVAFWCNPISGHATLYWYQQILGQGPKLLIQFQNNGVVDDSQLPKDRFSAERLKGVDSTLKIQPAKLEDSAVYLCASSPGLTNSPLHFGNGTRLTVT.

There are many counts of this clone. This chain joins TRBV15 and TRBJ1-1, with 9 bases lining up with TRBD1. The germline V gene encodes CDR1 LNHNV and CDR2 YYDKDF (reference sequence). The junction had 11 bases not matched to a gene; V was cut back by 3 bases and J by 3 bases. This CDR3 region has 17 residues. CDR3 region: CATSSSTGGRLYTEAFF. The DNA of the CDR3 is TGTGCCACCAGCAGTTCGACAGGGGGTCGACTTTACACTGAAGCTTTCTTT.